The clone carrying this T cell receptor (beta chain) was recorded only once. Its cognate antigen is unknown. The data were obtained in a study of cytomegalovirus exposure and HLA in healthy donors. Germline assignment: CDR1 SGHRS and CDR2 YFSETQ. The ends lost 4 bases at V and 9 bases at J; junction bases unmatched: 13. The CDR3 sequence is 15 residues long. PCR used 60 Vbeta primers and 13 Jbeta primers. Libraries were prepared by immunoSEQ multiplex PCR; TCRdb keeps only in-frame clonotypes and omits some of them. In the table there are approximately 190,000 clones, approximately 70% of which are singletons. Findings of the study overall: Rare sequences made up most TCRs, while some public TCRs were found in many donors.

The donors gave bone marrow, and they were healthy. Donors likely had unrecorded immune exposures despite being nominally healthy when sampled. The receptor comes from a man aged 40-55 years in good health and CMV-seropositive. Material for sequencing was PBMCs. The J gene is TRBJ2-1, the V gene TRBV5-1; 7 positions match TRBD2. CDR3 in DNA: TGCGCCAGCAGCCAGGTGGGGGGGTCTTGGAGTGAGCAGTTCTTC. Translated, it gives CASSQVGGSWSEQFF. The variable domain in full, with the rest retrieved from reference TRBV5-1 and TRBJ2-1, is KAGVTQTPRYLIKTRGQQVTLSCSPISGHRSVSWYQQTPGQGLQFLFEYFSETQRNKGNFPGRFSGRQFSNSRSEMNVSTLELGDSALYLCASSQVGGSWSEQFFGPGTRLTVL.